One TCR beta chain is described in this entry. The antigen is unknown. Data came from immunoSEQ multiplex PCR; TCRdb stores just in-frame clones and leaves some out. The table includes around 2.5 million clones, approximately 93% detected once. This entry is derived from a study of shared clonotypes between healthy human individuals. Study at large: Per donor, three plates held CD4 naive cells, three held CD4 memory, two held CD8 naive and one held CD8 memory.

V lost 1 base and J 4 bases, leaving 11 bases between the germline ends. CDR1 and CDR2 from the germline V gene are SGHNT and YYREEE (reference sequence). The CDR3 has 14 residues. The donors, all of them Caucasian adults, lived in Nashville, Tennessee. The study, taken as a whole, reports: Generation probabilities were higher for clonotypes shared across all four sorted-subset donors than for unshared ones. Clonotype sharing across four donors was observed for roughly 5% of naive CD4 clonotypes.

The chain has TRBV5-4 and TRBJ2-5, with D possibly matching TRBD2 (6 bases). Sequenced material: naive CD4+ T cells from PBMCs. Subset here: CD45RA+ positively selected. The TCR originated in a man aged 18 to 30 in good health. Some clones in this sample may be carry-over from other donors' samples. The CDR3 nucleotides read TGTGCCAGCAGCTTGCCAGGAGGGAGAGAGACCCAGTACTTC. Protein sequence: CASSLPGGRETQYF.